The 22 T cell receptor beta chains in this list originate from one sample, sequenced in a study of T cells in Graves' hyperthyroidism and ophthalmopathy. Template material for amplifying TCR beta CDR3 regions consisted of RNA transcripts. RT-PCR in the first round (using the HTBI primer set) targeted the TCR CDR3. Using its own MiXCR run on the multiplex PCR reads, TCRdb lists one record per CDR3 protein. The repertoire has 250,000 to 400,000 distinct CDR3 sequences, roughly 13% of them found once; the top ten carry 30% to 40%. The sample taken for sequencing was blood. These receptors originate from a middle-aged woman with Graves' ophthalmopathy.

This clonotype was seen many times. The chain has TRBV27 and TRBJ2-5; 7 bases map to TRBD2. CDR3 length: 14 amino acids. The germline gives CDR1 MNHEY, CDR2 SMNVEV (reference sequence). The ends lost 2 bases at V and 10 bases at J; junction bases unmatched: 10. The CDR3 spells CASSLSGGGVGQYF. CDR3 sequence (DNA): TGTGCCAGCAGTTTAAGTGGGGGGGGGGTCGGCCAGTACTTC.

There are many counts of this clonotype. The V gene is TRBV9, the J gene TRBJ1-2; D is perhaps TRBD1 (6 bases). V was cut by 0 bases and J by 6 bases, with 12 bases left in between. This CDR3 has 14 amino acids. The germline V gene has CDR1 SGDLS and CDR2 YYNGEE. The CDR3 coding sequence is TGTGCCAGCAGCGTAGGGTGGGGGGACAATGGCTACACCTTC. Translation gives CASSVGWGDNGYTF.

This clonotype was detected ten times or more. V gene TRBV12-3 or TRBV12-4 combines with J gene TRBJ1-1; D is unresolved. The V gene lost 7 bases and the J gene lost 1 base, with 10 bases spanning the gap. CDR3 size: 13 residues. CDR3 DNA sequence: TGTGCCAGCATACTAGGCTGGAACACTGAAGCTTTCTTT. It codes for CASILGWNTEAFF.

V gene TRBV3-1 combines with J gene TRBJ1-4, with 8 bases aligning to TRBD1. The V gene end was trimmed by 4 bases and the J gene end by 7 bases; junction bases not matched to a gene: 11. The CDR3 loop spans 16 amino acids. Germline V gives CDR1 LGHDT, CDR2 YNNKEL (reference sequence). CDR3 amino acids: CASSRPSATGGEKLFF. In nucleotides, the CDR3 is TGTGCCAGCAGCCGCCCTTCGGCCACAGGGGGTGAAAAACTGTTTTTT.

This clonotype turned up a few times. The genes are TRBV20-1 and TRBJ2-7; D is possibly TRBD1 or TRBD2 (5 bases each). This CDR3 is 13 amino acids long. The V and J ends lost 5 bases and 2 bases respectively, with 13 bases between them. Looked up from germline, CDR1 is DFQATT and CDR2 is SNEGSKA (reference sequence). The CDR3 region has the DNA TGCAGTGCTCACGGGGCGGATACCTACGAGCAGTACTTC. As protein: CSAHGADTYEQYF.

This clonotype has a handful of counts. The CDR3 DNA follows: TGCAGTGCTAGTAAGGCTTTCGGGACGTACAATGAGCAGTTCTTC. Translating gives CSASKAFGTYNEQFF. The chain recombines TRBV20-1 with TRBJ2-1, with D possibly being TRBD1 or TRBD2 (5 bases each). CDR3 length: 15 amino acids. The germline CDR1 and CDR2 sequences are DFQATT and SNEGSKA (reference sequence). V shed 3 bases and J shed 4 bases, with 16 bases lying between them.

This clonotype was counted ten times or more. The gene calls are TRBV28 and TRBJ2-7, with 8 nucleotides matching TRBD1. This CDR3 region has 13 residues. Germline trimming cut 6 bases from V and 4 bases from J; bases unmatched to any gene: 5. Germline V lookup: CDR1 MDHEN, CDR2 SYDVKM. CDR3 sequence reads: CASSLTGGYEQYF. The DNA for the CDR3 is TGTGCCAGCAGCCTTACAGGGGGTTACGAGCAGTACTTC.

This clonotype was seen many times. The chain employs TRBV2 and TRBJ2-5; D is tentatively TRBD1 or TRBD2 (5 bases each). V was trimmed by 3 bases and J by 2 bases, leaving 13 bases between them. CDR3 length: 15 residues. Germline assignment: CDR1 SNHLY and CDR2 FYNNEI. The chain's CDR3 is CASSELGTLQETQYF. DNA of the CDR3: TGTGCCAGCAGTGAGCTAGGGACCCTTCAAGAGACCCAGTACTTC. Drawing the rest from reference TRBV2 and TRBJ2-5, the complete variable domain is EPEVTQTPSHQVTQMGQEVILRCVPISNHLYFYWYRQILGQKVEFLVSFYNNEISEKSEIFDDQFSVERPDGSNFTLKIRSTKLEDSAMYFCASSELGTLQETQYFGPGTRLLVL.

Worth noting for this clonotype: Because it lacks the conserved phenylalanine or tryptophan at the end, this CDR3 is likely a read error. This chain links TRBV11-3 with TRBJ1-1; 7 bases fit TRBD1. The CDR3 covers 18 residues. With V trimmed by 3 bases and J by 1 base, 14 bases remained unmatched. Germline V lookup: CDR1 SGHNT, CDR2 YENEEA. In DNA form, the CDR3 reads TGTGCCAGCAGCTTTTCGGCACTAAGGACAGGCCAGAACACTGAAGCTTTCATT. This translates into CASSFSALRTGQNTEAFI.

The genes are TRBV6-1 and TRBJ2-7; D could derive from TRBD1 or TRBD2 (5 bases each). Germline CDR1 is MNHNS and CDR2 is SASEGT. V lost 7 bases and J lost 6, with 19 bases in between. The CDR3 loop spans 14 amino acids. The CDR3 DNA follows: TGTGCCAGCACCCAACCAGTGGGGGTTGGCGAGCAGTACTTC. It yields the protein CASTQPVGVGEQYF.

The sample holds a few counts of this clonotype. The rearrangement uses TRBV30 and TRBJ2-2; D gene unclear. CDR3 size: 11 residues. V shed 0 bases and J shed 7 bases, with 3 bases lying between them. Germline values: CDR1 GTSNPN, CDR2 SVGIG (reference sequence). The CDR3 is CAWSVGGELFF. The CDR3 region has the DNA TGTGCCTGGAGTGTTGGCGGGGAGCTGTTTTTT.

This rearrangement joins TRBV11-2 to TRBJ2-1; 7 bases fit TRBD2. Germline values: CDR1 SGHAT, CDR2 FQNNGV. This CDR3 is 17 amino acids long. Trimming at V came to 2 bases and at J to 5 bases, leaving 12 bases not matched to a gene. CDR3 in DNA: TGTGCCAGCAGCTTAAACTATGGCGGGAGCTTTGACAATGAGCAGTTCTTC. It is translated as CASSLNYGGSFDNEQFF.

This clonotype showed up just a few times. The V and J genes are TRBV10-2 and TRBJ1-1; 9 positions match TRBD1. The CDR3 contains 14 residues. J gave up 4 bases and V 5 bases, and 5 bases lay outside the gene matches. CDR1 is WSHSY and CDR2 is SAAADI in the germline V gene. For the CDR3, the DNA is TGCGCCAGCAGTCAACAGGGGGCGAGCACTGAAGCTTTCTTT. It yields the protein CASSQQGASTEAFF.

This chain joins TRBV10-3 and TRBJ2-7, with D uncertain. V dropped 4 bases and J dropped 6 bases, with 7 bases sitting between them. Germline CDR1 ENHRY, CDR2 SYGVKD. The CDR3 sequence is 11 residues long. The chain's CDR3 is CAISGAGEQYF. CDR3 DNA sequence: TGTGCCATCAGTGGAGCAGGCGAGCAGTACTTC.

V is TRBV2 and J is TRBJ1-5, with D hard to call. CDR1 is SNHLY and CDR2 is FYNNEI in the germline V gene. The length of the CDR3 is 14 residues. V was clipped by 8 bases and J by 0 bases, with 11 bases between them. The CDR3 reads CASGLEYSNQPQHF. The CDR3 DNA follows: TGTGCCAGCGGGCTTGAGTATAGCAATCAGCCCCAGCATTTT.

The chain joins TRBV6-2 or TRBV6-3 to TRBJ2-7, with D maybe TRBD1 (6 bases). The CDR3 totals 16 residues. Germline-derived CDR1 and CDR2 are MNHEY and SVGEGT. Trimming stripped 9 bases from V and 2 bases from J, with 23 bases between. The CDR3 DNA is TGTGCCAGTAGTATCGGATCAGGGGAAGCTCCCTACGAGCAGTACTTC. Amino acid sequence: CASSIGSGEAPYEQYF.

This clonotype was recorded at least ten times. The chain employs TRBV12-3 or TRBV12-4 and TRBJ1-1, with D hard to call. The CDR3 has 12 amino acids. V lost 1 base and J lost 9, with 9 bases in between. The CDR3 sequence: CASSLEGSKAFF. Written as DNA, the CDR3 is TGTGCCAGCAGTTTAGAAGGGTCCAAAGCTTTCTTT.

This clonotype was recorded many times. The chain has TRBV19 and TRBJ1-1; unclear D gene. The CDR3 spans 14 residues. The V end lost 8 bases, the J end lost 1 base, and 14 bases lay between the germline ends. Germline V lookup: CDR1 LNHDA, CDR2 SQIVND (reference sequence). CDR3 region: CASRKRTANTEAFF. Here the CDR3 DNA reads TGTGCCAGTCGAAAACGTACCGCGAACACTGAAGCTTTCTTT.

In this sample, this clonotype turned up many times. This chain connects TRBV7-9 to TRBJ1-2; the match to TRBD1 covers 7 bases. Trimming cost V 3 bases and J 9 bases; bases outside gene matches: 4. There are 12 residues in the CDR3. Germline V gene data show CDR1 as SEHNR and CDR2 as FQNEAQ (reference sequence). The CDR3 DNA reads TGTGCCAGCAGCTTGACAGGGAAAAGCTACACCTTC. Translated: CASSLTGKSYTF. Full variable domain (rest looked up from reference TRBV7-9 and TRBJ1-2): DTGVSQNPRHKITKRGQNVTFRCDPISEHNRLYWYRQTLGQGPEFLTYFQNEAQLEKSRLLSDRFSAERPKGSFSTLEIQRTEQGDSAMYLCASSLTGKSYTFGSGTRLTVV.

The chain is built from TRBV3-1 and TRBJ2-5; no reliable D call. The ends were cut back, 0 bases at V and 6 bases at J, with 5 bases in the middle. Per the germline V gene, CDR1 is LGHDT and CDR2 is YNNKEL (reference sequence). The CDR3 has 12 amino acids. CDR3 protein: CASSQDMKTQYF. The CDR3 DNA reads TGTGCCAGCAGCCAAGATATGAAGACCCAGTACTTC.

This clonotype was found a few times. Relative to the germline gene, one junction end is altered; a read error may explain this. This chain joins TRBV20-1 and TRBJ2-7; 7 nucleotides line up with TRBD2. CDR1 and CDR2 (germline): DFQATT, SNEGSKA (reference sequence). The CDR3 has 13 amino acids. Written as DNA, the CDR3 is TGCAGTGCCCCGGGACTACCATCCTACGAGCAGTGCTTC. This codes for CSAPGLPSYEQCF.

V is TRBV15 and J is TRBJ2-3; 7 bases are shared with TRBD2. The germline CDR1 and CDR2 sequences are LNHNV and YYDKDF (reference sequence). CDR3 size: 18 residues. The V gene end was trimmed by 0 bases and the J gene end by 2 bases; junction bases not matched to a gene: 11. Written as DNA, the CDR3 is TGTGCCACCAGCAGAGATTTCGGATCTAGCGGAAACACAGATACGCAGTATTTT. Translated: CATSRDFGSSGNTDTQYF.